Presented here are 4 T cell receptor beta chains from one specimen sequenced in a study of prognosis after radiotherapy for stage I lung cancer. Genomic DNA served as the source from which two-round multiplex PCR generated TCR beta CDR3 amplicons. Primers specific to each TRBV and TRBJ gene drove first-round PCR. TCRdb fed the multiplex PCR reads into MiXCR, producing one record per CDR3 protein. The sample shows tens of thousands of distinct CDR3 sequences, less than 25% of them seen only once. The sequenced sample was PBMCs, obtained before or after stereotactic body radiation therapy (not recorded which). These receptors were obtained from a donor aged 50 or older with non-small cell lung cancer.

This clonotype was observed at least ten times. The chain combines TRBV27 with TRBJ2-1, with TRBD2 identical over 7 bases. The germline V gene encodes CDR1 MNHEY and CDR2 SMNVEV (reference sequence). V shed 4 bases and J 6 bases; nucleotides not matched to a gene: 12. The CDR3 loop spans 16 amino acids. The CDR3 sequence: CASSSGGGSPVNEQFF. As DNA, the CDR3 is TGTGCCAGCAGTTCGGGGGGAGGAAGTCCCGTCAATGAGCAGTTCTTC.

This clonotype was recorded many times. The chain is built from TRBV28 and TRBJ2-1, with D perhaps TRBD2 (6 bases). The CDR3 runs to 13 residues. Germline V gives CDR1 MDHEN, CDR2 SYDVKM. V dropped 7 bases and J dropped 10 bases, with 17 bases sitting between them. CDR3: CASNPSRSGEQFF. The CDR3 DNA sequence: TGTGCCAGCAATCCCTCAAGAAGCGGGGAGCAGTTCTTC. The whole variable domain, filled in from reference TRBV28 and TRBJ2-1, reads DVKVTQSSRYLVKRTGEKVFLECVQDMDHENMFWYRQDPGLGLRLIYFSYDVKMKEKGDIPEGYSVSREKKERFSLILESASTNQTSMYLCASNPSRSGEQFFGPGTRLTVL.

Concerning this clonotype: A far larger clone is a single base away, which makes a read error likely. The chain joins TRBV28 to TRBJ2-5, with TRBD2 identical over 7 bases. The DNA end is a closer match to TRBJ2-1, so the J assignment may be wrong. Germline values: CDR1 MDHEN, CDR2 SYDVKM. This CDR3 is built from 13 residues. This chain's CDR3 is CASRAGVRNEQFF. The DNA of the CDR3 is TGTGCCAGCAGGGCGGGGGTCCGGAATGAGCAGTTCTTC.

By frequency in the sample, this clonotype is medium-sized. The chain is built from TRBV29-1 and TRBJ2-3; the D gene is possibly TRBD2 (6 bases). Germline V lookup: CDR1 SQVTM, CDR2 ANQGSEA. V dropped 4 bases and J dropped 0 bases, with 11 bases sitting between them. The CDR3 is 14 amino acids. CDR3 residues: CSVVDGTSTDTQYF. For the CDR3, the DNA is TGCAGCGTTGTGGACGGGACTAGCACAGATACGCAGTATTTT.